The 18 T cell receptor beta chains below all came from one sample that was sequenced in a study of blood T cell repertoires in COVID-19. Only in-frame clones appear in the TCRdb table, and some are missing; sequencing was by immunoSEQ multiplex PCR. Of fewer than 200,000 clones in the sample, around two thirds were seen once. The sequenced sample was peripheral blood. Receptors were obtained from a woman of 80 years or more with acute or convalescent COVID-19.

The V and J genes are TRBV15 and TRBJ2-3; 8 bases align to TRBD2. After removal of 0 bases from V and 8 bases from J, the junction contained 10 bases not matched to a gene. Germline V gives CDR1 LNHNV, CDR2 YYDKDF (reference sequence). CDR3 length: 16 residues. The DNA for the CDR3 is TGTGCCACCAGCAGAGAGGAAGCGGGAGTTCTGGGTACGCAGTATTTT. It encodes CATSREEAGVLGTQYF.

This chain uses TRBV4-2 with TRBJ1-2, with 9 bases identical to TRBD1. CDR1 is LGHNA and CDR2 is YNFKEQ in the germline V gene. This CDR3 spans 15 amino acids. V was clipped by 1 base and J by 4 bases; unmatched bases: 4. The CDR3 sequence is CASSQGTGVTYGYTF. CDR3 DNA sequence: TGTGCCAGCAGCCAAGGGACAGGGGTTACCTATGGCTACACCTTC.

V and J are TRBV5-4 and TRBJ1-1; the D is unclear. V was trimmed by 4 bases and J by 0 bases, leaving 10 bases between them. CDR3 length equals 14 residues. The V gene's germline CDR1 is SGHNT and CDR2 YYREEE (reference sequence). The CDR3 here is CASSPRNMNTEAFF. As DNA, the CDR3 is TGTGCCAGCAGCCCCAGGAACATGAACACTGAAGCTTTCTTT.

This chain connects TRBV27 to TRBJ2-2; D is uncertain. Trimming removed 2 bases at V and 3 bases at J, with 13 bases between. CDR1 and CDR2 from the germline V gene are MNHEY and SMNVEV (reference sequence). The CDR3 sequence is 16 residues long. The CDR3 reads CASSLGPSWDTGELFF. The CDR3 DNA reads TGTGCCAGCAGTTTAGGGCCCTCTTGGGACACCGGGGAGCTGTTTTTT.

V and J are TRBV16 and TRBJ2-2; no definite D call. Trimming cost V 4 bases and J 3 bases, with 3 bases left between them. The CDR3 covers 12 residues. Germline assignment: CDR1 KGHSY and CDR2 FQNENV. This CDR3 reads CASSPYTGELFF. In DNA form, the CDR3 reads TGTGCCAGCAGCCCCTACACCGGGGAGCTGTTTTTT.

The chain has TRBV15 and TRBJ1-5; D call uncertain. CDR3 length: 12 residues. Germline CDR1 LNHNV, CDR2 YYDKDF (reference sequence). Trimming removed 5 bases at V and 5 bases at J, with 7 bases between. CDR3 bases: TGTGCCACCAGCTCCGGAGATCAGCCCCAGCATTTT. This sequence encodes CATSSGDQPQHF.

The chain has TRBV19 and TRBJ1-3; a weak D match, TRBD1 (5 bases). V was clipped by 3 bases and J by 0 bases, with 9 bases between them. This CDR3 has 15 residues. The germline V gene encodes CDR1 LNHDA and CDR2 SQIVND (reference sequence). The CDR3 here is CASSIWGRSGNTIYF. The DNA of the CDR3 is TGTGCCAGTAGTATTTGGGGCCGCTCTGGAAACACCATATATTTT.

The chain joins TRBV9 to TRBJ2-2, with a weak D call TRBD2 (6 bases). This CDR3 contains 14 residues. Trimming cost V 2 bases and J 7 bases, with 12 bases left between them. The germline CDR1 and CDR2 sequences are SGDLS and YYNGEE. The CDR3 nucleotides are TGTGCCAGCAGCGTCGGGACTCAAAACGGGGAGCTGTTTTTT. Protein sequence: CASSVGTQNGELFF.

V usage is TRBV27 and J usage is TRBJ2-2; a weak D match, TRBD2 (6 bases). V lost 5 bases and J lost 1, with 14 bases in between. This CDR3 has 16 residues. CDR1 and CDR2 (germline): MNHEY, SMNVEV (reference sequence). CDR3 coding DNA: TGTGCCAGCAGTCCCGGTGGAGCGGGGAACACCGGGGAGCTGTTTTTT. This gives the protein CASSPGGAGNTGELFF.

V is TRBV9 and J is TRBJ1-6; tentative D call: TRBD1 (6 bases). V was pared by 2 bases and J by 0 bases, with 12 bases between. The CDR3 covers 17 residues. From germline, CDR1 is SGDLS and CDR2 YYNGEE. CDR3 bases: TGTGCCAGCAGCGTCGAAACAGGGAGCTCCTATAATTCACCCCTCCACTTT. Translation: CASSVETGSSYNSPLHF.

The rearrangement uses TRBV7-3 and TRBJ2-7, with D maybe TRBD1 (5 bases). Germline-derived CDR1 and CDR2 are SGHTA and FQGTGA. The CDR3 covers 15 residues. V lost 3 bases and J 2 bases, leaving 14 bases between the germline ends. CDR3 amino acids: CASSFDSRTPYEQYF. CDR3 bases: TGTGCCAGCAGCTTCGACAGCCGAACACCCTACGAGCAGTACTTC.

The V call is TRBV18, the J call TRBJ2-3; 8 bases are a match to TRBD2. Losses at the gene ends were 5 bases for V and 2 bases for J; bases not matched to a gene: 6. Per germline, CDR1 KGHSH and CDR2 LQKENI. The CDR3 spans 15 residues. The CDR3 is CASSSREGNTDTQYF. The CDR3 nucleotides read TGTGCCAGCTCATCACGGGAGGGGAACACAGATACGCAGTATTTT.

This clone was counted between two and nine times. The DNA for the CDR3 is TGTGCCAGCAGCTCCCAGGGGGGACAGGGGGCTGGCTACACCTTC. Its protein product is CASSSQGGQGAGYTF. V usage is TRBV5-4 and J usage is TRBJ1-2, with 12 bases lining up with TRBD1. Germline trimming cut 3 bases from V and 7 bases from J; bases unmatched to any gene: 7. Germline V lookup: CDR1 SGHNT, CDR2 YYREEE (reference sequence). This CDR3 has 15 amino acids.

For the CDR3, the DNA is TGTGCCAGCAGCCCCGGTCCCGTCAGCCTAGCGGGAGGGGTGCAGTACTTC. Protein sequence: CASSPGPVSLAGGVQYF. The chain joins TRBV7-2 to TRBJ2-7; 12 positions agree with TRBD2. Unmatched junction bases numbered 17, after V lost 5 bases and J lost 9 bases. Germline-derived CDR1 and CDR2 are SGHTA and FQGNSA. The CDR3 spans 17 residues.

V usage is TRBV10-1 and J usage is TRBJ1-1; 7 nucleotides match TRBD1. The trim removed 5 bases at V and 7 bases at J, leaving 4 bases unmatched. Germline lookup yields CDR1 WNHNN and CDR2 SYGVQD (reference sequence). This CDR3 is built from 12 residues. The CDR3 region is CASSPGTDEAFF. DNA for the CDR3: TGCGCCAGCAGTCCCGGGACAGATGAAGCTTTCTTT.

The gene calls are TRBV12-5 and TRBJ2-5, with TRBD2 matching over 7 bases. V lost 1 base, J lost 5 bases, and 7 bases stayed unmatched. Germline CDR1 is LGHNT and CDR2 is FRNRAP. The CDR3 length is 15 residues. CDR3 residues: CASGLGLAERETQYF. The CDR3 DNA sequence: TGTGCTAGTGGTTTGGGGCTAGCGGAACGGGAGACCCAGTACTTC.

The chain couples TRBV5-1 to TRBJ2-3, with 7 bases aligning to TRBD2. Per germline, CDR1 SGHRS and CDR2 YFSETQ. The CDR3 totals 16 residues. V gave up 0 bases and J gave up 2 bases; unmatched junction bases: 6. The CDR3 region is CASSLGLAEDTDTQYF. The CDR3 DNA reads TGCGCCAGCAGCTTGGGTCTAGCGGAAGACACAGATACGCAGTATTTT.

In nucleotides, the CDR3 is TGCGCCAGCAGCTTTTCTAGCGGAAGCTCCTACGAGCAGTACTTC. Protein: CASSFSSGSSYEQYF. The chain employs TRBV5-1 and TRBJ2-7; 7 bases match TRBD2. The CDR3 extends over 15 amino acids. V gave up 2 bases and J gave up 0 bases; unmatched junction bases: 5. Per germline, CDR1 SGHRS and CDR2 YFSETQ.